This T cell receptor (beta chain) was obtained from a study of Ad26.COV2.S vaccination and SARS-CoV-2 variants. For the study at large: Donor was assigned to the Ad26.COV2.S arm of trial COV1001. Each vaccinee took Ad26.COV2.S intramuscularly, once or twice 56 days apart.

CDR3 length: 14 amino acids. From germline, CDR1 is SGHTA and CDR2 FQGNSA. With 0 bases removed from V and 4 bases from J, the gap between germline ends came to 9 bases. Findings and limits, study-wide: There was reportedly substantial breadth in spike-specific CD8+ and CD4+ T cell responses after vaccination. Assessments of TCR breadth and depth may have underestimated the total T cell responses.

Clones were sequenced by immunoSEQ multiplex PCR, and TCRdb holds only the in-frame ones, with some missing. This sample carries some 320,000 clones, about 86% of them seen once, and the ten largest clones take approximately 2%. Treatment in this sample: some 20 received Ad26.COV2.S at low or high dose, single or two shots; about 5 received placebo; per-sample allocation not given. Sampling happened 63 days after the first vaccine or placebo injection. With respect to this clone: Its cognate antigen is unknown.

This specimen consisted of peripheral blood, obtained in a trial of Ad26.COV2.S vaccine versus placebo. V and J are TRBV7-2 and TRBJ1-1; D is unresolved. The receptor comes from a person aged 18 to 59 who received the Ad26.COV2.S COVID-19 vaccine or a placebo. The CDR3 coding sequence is TGTGCCAGCAGCTTAGCCACGGTTAGCACTGAAGCTTTCTTT. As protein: CASSLATVSTEAFF.